One sample yielded the 31 T cell receptor beta chains listed below, sequenced in a study of T-cell memory formation after mild COVID-19 (TCRdb year 2021). Library creation used 5' RACE. Sequencing was performed on an Illumina NovaSeq 6000. The raw public data were reprocessed by TCRdb itself: fastp quality trimming at Q25, MiXCR clonotype calling, in-frame beta chains only. Rows with a matching CDR3 protein are joined into one entry that keeps the most common DNA and genes. This sample lists fewer than 110,000 distinct CDR3 sequences; approximately 15% were detected once. Together, the top ten hold around 40% of the sample. Input material: PBMCs or a T cell subset sorted from them (not recorded which). Every receptor here comes from a man between 18 and 35 years old who had mild COVID-19 (a few samples of this study predate the infection). The sample titles of this study are shuffled in the database, so cell type and time point are left out; the donor was told from shared clones.

This clonotype was picked up one time. The V gene is TRBV7-9, the J gene TRBJ2-1; 7 bases align to TRBD1. V gave up 3 bases and J gave up 2 bases; unmatched junction bases: 4. The CDR3 runs to 15 residues. The germline V gene encodes CDR1 SEHNR and CDR2 FQNEAQ (reference sequence). DNA for the CDR3: TGTGCCAGCAGCTTGAACAGGGGCGCCTACAATGAGCAGTTCTTC. Translating it yields CASSLNRGAYNEQFF.

The chain has TRBV6-5 and TRBJ2-1; perhaps TRBD2 as D (6 bases). Germline-derived CDR1 and CDR2 are MNHEY and SVGAGI. The V end was cut by 6 bases, the J end by 10 bases, with 19 bases between. This CDR3 spans 14 amino acids. CDR3 residues: CASRQDGTVEEQFF. The CDR3 region has the DNA TGTGCCAGCAGACAGGACGGGACTGTTGAGGAGCAGTTCTTC.

This chain uses TRBV5-6 with TRBJ1-1; D gene ambiguous. Germline assignment: CDR1 SGHDT and CDR2 YYEEEE. V was clipped by 2 bases and J by 2 bases, with 4 bases between them. CDR3 length: 12 amino acids. The CDR3 nucleotides are TGTGCCAGCAGCTTCATAAACACTGAAGCTTTCTTT. Protein sequence: CASSFINTEAFF.

The chain carries TRBV4-1 and TRBJ1-5; no firm D call. V was cut by 5 bases and J by 7 bases, with 18 bases left in between. The germline V gene encodes CDR1 MGHRA and CDR2 YSYEKL. This CDR3 contains 15 residues. The CDR3 DNA follows: TGCGCCAGCAGCTACCAAGCGCTTCCGGGGCAGCCCCAGCATTTT. This codes for CASSYQALPGQPQHF.

This clonotype has at least ten counts. V gene TRBV4-1 combines with J gene TRBJ2-2; 11 bases fit TRBD2. Germline loops: CDR1 MGHRA, CDR2 YSYEKL. V lost 3 bases and J lost 7; bases outside the gene matches: 4. CDR3 size: 15 residues. The CDR3 is CASSQTSGAYGELFF. The CDR3 bases are TGCGCCAGCAGCCAGACTAGCGGGGCTTACGGGGAGCTGTTTTTT.

This clonotype was observed many times. V is TRBV2 and J is TRBJ2-3; D call uncertain. Per the germline V gene, CDR1 is SNHLY and CDR2 is FYNNEI. The CDR3 runs 12 residues. V was cut by 10 bases and J by 1 base, with 9 bases left in between. The DNA for the CDR3 is TGTGCCACCAGCCGGGGCACAGATACGCAGTATTTT. Translation: CATSRGTDTQYF.

This clonotype was detected only a few times. This sequence joins TRBV7-2 and TRBJ2-2; 7 nucleotides align to TRBD2. V lost 5 bases and J lost 5; bases outside the gene matches: 5. The germline CDR1 and CDR2 sequences are SGHTA and FQGNSA. The CDR3 contains 14 residues. The CDR3 DNA reads TGTGCCAGCAGCGTTAGCGGGCCGACCGGGGAGCTGTTTTTT. Translated: CASSVSGPTGELFF.

The chain is built from TRBV5-1 and TRBJ1-6; D uncertain. Trimming left V 0 bases short and J 10 bases short, with 14 bases between. The CDR3 is 15 residues long. The germline gives CDR1 SGHRS, CDR2 YFSETQ. The CDR3 reads CASSLATTSGSPLHF. In DNA form, the CDR3 reads TGCGCCAGCAGCTTGGCCACGACTTCGGGGTCACCCCTCCACTTT.

This clonotype was found a few times. The J gene is TRBJ2-7, the V gene TRBV20-1, with D uncertain. V lost 6 bases and J 0 bases, leaving 15 bases between the germline ends. Per the germline V gene, CDR1 is DFQATT and CDR2 is SNEGSKA (reference sequence). The CDR3 is 14 amino acids. CDR3 coding DNA: TGCAGTGCGCCCGAGTCCTTGGTCTCCTACGAGCAGTACGTC. It is translated as CSAPESLVSYEQYV.

This clonotype was counted only a few times. The V and J genes are TRBV5-1 and TRBJ2-1, with D uncertain. CDR3 length: 15 amino acids. In germline, CDR1 is SGHRS, CDR2 YFSETQ. V lost 7 bases and J 0 bases, leaving 14 bases between the germline ends. CDR3 amino acids: CASEPGVGSYNEQFF. CDR3 in DNA: TGCGCCAGCGAGCCTGGGGTAGGCTCCTACAATGAGCAGTTCTTC.

This clonotype has just a few counts. V usage is TRBV6-5 and J usage is TRBJ2-6; weak D call: TRBD2 (7 bases). CDR3 length: 16 amino acids. Germline V CDR1 and CDR2: MNHEY, SVGAGI. Trimming shortened V by 9 bases and J by 1 base, and 16 bases separated the two germline ends. CDR3 DNA sequence: TGTGCCAGTAAGAGGGAGGGGGGATCTGGGGCCAACGTCCTGACTTTC. Amino acids: CASKREGGSGANVLTF.

CDR3: CASQHIPGELFF. The CDR3 bases are TGTGCCAGCCAGCATATTCCCGGGGAGCTGTTTTTT. This chain links TRBV11-2 with TRBJ2-2; D unresolved. Germline values: CDR1 SGHAT, CDR2 FQNNGV. V was shortened by 8 bases and J by 6 bases, with 10 bases between the two germline ends. CDR3 length: 12 residues.

This clonotype was seen only a few times. V gene TRBV4-1 combines with J gene TRBJ2-7; D possibly corresponds to TRBD1 (5 bases). CDR1 MGHRA and CDR2 YSYEKL come from the germline V gene. This CDR3 spans 15 amino acids. The V and J ends lost 0 bases and 2 bases respectively, with 11 bases between them. The CDR3 is CASSQDPRAAYEQYF. The CDR3, as DNA: TGCGCCAGCAGCCAAGATCCCAGGGCTGCCTACGAGCAGTACTTC.

The table lists this clonotype with a few counts. The chain links TRBV20-1 to TRBJ1-5; D is ambiguous. From germline, CDR1 is DFQATT and CDR2 SNEGSKA (reference sequence). Trimming shortened V by 0 bases and J by 0 bases, and 12 bases separated the two germline ends. CDR3 length: 16 amino acids. CDR3 in DNA: TGCAGTGCTAGAGATCCGACGGCGTCTAGCAATCAGCCCCAGCATTTT. Protein: CSARDPTASSNQPQHF.

The chain links TRBV6-2 or TRBV6-3 to TRBJ2-2; D remains unclear. The V end lost 4 bases, the J end lost 4 bases, and 16 bases lay between the germline ends. Germline V gives CDR1 MNHEY, CDR2 SVGEGT. This CDR3 has 16 amino acids. The CDR3 DNA sequence: TGTGCCAGCAGTTGGTTAGGGCCCATCGGCACCGGGGAGCTGTTTTTT. Amino acids: CASSWLGPIGTGELFF.

The CDR3 sequence: CASSLVWETQYF. The CDR3 DNA is TGTGCCAGCAGCTTAGTCTGGGAGACCCAGTACTTC. The chain is built from TRBV7-2 and TRBJ2-5, with D uncertain. Germline V CDR1 and CDR2: SGHTA, FQGNSA. This CDR3 has 12 residues. V lost 1 base to trimming and J lost 5 bases, with 5 bases between them.

This clonotype was detected ten times or more. This chain uses TRBV7-6 with TRBJ2-7, with TRBD1 as a possible D gene (5 bases). V lost 1 base and J lost 2, with 6 bases in between. CDR1 and CDR2 (germline): SGHVS, FNYEAQ. This CDR3 spans 13 amino acids. CDR3 nucleotide sequence: TGTGCCAGCAGCTTAGAGACAGCCTACGAGCAGTACTTC. It specifies CASSLETAYEQYF.

This clonotype has only a few counts. The chain has TRBV12-3 or TRBV12-4 and TRBJ1-4; 7 bases fit TRBD1. Trimming removed 5 bases from V and 8 bases from J; junction bases left unmatched: 8. The CDR3 is made up of 14 amino acids. CDR3 DNA: TGTGCCAGCAGTGCCGACAGGGTGGACGAAAAACTGTTTTTT. Translation: CASSADRVDEKLFF.

The rearrangement joins TRBV4-1 to TRBJ2-7; 9 bases align to TRBD2. The CDR3 totals 16 residues. The V segment lost 0 bases and the J segment 0 bases; nucleotides outside the gene matches: 3. The germline V gene encodes CDR1 MGHRA and CDR2 YSYEKL. CDR3 sequence (DNA): TGCGCCAGCAGCCAAGAGGGCGGGGGGGCCTCCTACGAGCAGTACTTC. This codes for CASSQEGGGASYEQYF.

This clonotype turned up a few times. This sequence joins TRBV5-4 and TRBJ1-2, with a tentative D call TRBD1 (5 bases). Germline V lookup: CDR1 SGHNT, CDR2 YYREEE (reference sequence). Trimming removed 4 bases at V and 4 bases at J, with 14 bases between. The CDR3 totals 14 residues. CDR3 coding DNA: TGTGCCAGCAGCGAGGGACCTATGGGCTATGGCTACACCTTC. Its translation: CASSEGPMGYGYTF.

Only a few counts were recorded for this clonotype. The V and J genes are TRBV11-2 and TRBJ2-7, with D possibly called TRBD1 or TRBD2 (5 bases each). Between the trimmed V and J ends, which lost 7 bases and 6 bases, there was a span of 16 bases. The CDR3 contains 13 residues. Germline assignment: CDR1 SGHAT and CDR2 FQNNGV. The DNA of the CDR3 is TGTGCCAGCACCCTGGGGACCTCCGGCGAGCAGTACGTC. This encodes CASTLGTSGEQYV.

This chain uses TRBV5-1 with TRBJ2-3; TRBD2 agrees at 12 bases. Germline V gene data show CDR1 as SGHRS and CDR2 as YFSETQ. This CDR3 contains 16 residues. V shed 4 bases and J 3 bases; nucleotides not matched to a gene: 6. DNA of the CDR3: TGCGCCAGCAGCAAACGACTAGCGGGGGCTACAGATACGCAGTATTTT. This translates into CASSKRLAGATDTQYF.

V usage is TRBV7-6 and J usage is TRBJ2-3, with TRBD2 matching over 9 bases. J was trimmed by 4 bases and V by 5 bases; bases with no gene match: 7. The CDR3 runs to 15 residues. Per germline, CDR1 SGHVS and CDR2 FNYEAQ. The CDR3 loop reads CASSPAGGAADTQYF. CDR3 sequence (DNA): TGTGCCAGCAGCCCAGCGGGGGGAGCGGCAGATACGCAGTATTTT.

A few counts support this clonotype. This chain uses TRBV27 with TRBJ2-7; D gene ambiguous. Germline loops: CDR1 MNHEY, CDR2 SMNVEV (reference sequence). The length of the CDR3 is 14 residues. Deletions cut 2 bases from V and 0 bases from J, with 8 bases between. The CDR3 spells CASSLKQHSYEQYF. CDR3 coding DNA: TGTGCCAGCAGTTTAAAACAGCACTCCTACGAGCAGTACTTC.

This clonotype was counted at least ten times. The chain recombines TRBV9 with TRBJ2-3, with D possibly matching TRBD2 (5 bases). The V gene lost 2 bases and the J gene lost 6 bases, with 22 bases spanning the gap. Looked up from germline, CDR1 is SGDLS and CDR2 is YYNGEE. The CDR3 has 17 residues. CDR3 sequence reads: CASSVSVDFLSPDTQYF. The CDR3 region has the DNA TGTGCCAGCAGCGTTTCCGTGGACTTCCTTTCTCCGGATACGCAGTATTTT.

This clonotype has at least ten counts. This rearrangement joins TRBV27 to TRBJ2-3; the match to TRBD2 covers 9 bases. Germline lookup yields CDR1 MNHEY and CDR2 SMNVEV (reference sequence). V gave up 5 bases and J gave up 2 bases; unmatched junction bases: 5. CDR3 length: 15 amino acids. CDR3 nucleotide sequence: TGTGCCAGCAGTCGACTAGCGGCCCCCACAGATACGCAGTATTTT. Translated: CASSRLAAPTDTQYF.

This clonotype showed up many times. The rearrangement uses TRBV7-3 and TRBJ2-3; D is unclear. Trimming shortened V by 2 bases and J by 1 base, and 7 bases separated the two germline ends. CDR1 SGHTA and CDR2 FQGTGA come from the germline V gene. The CDR3 totals 14 residues. The chain's CDR3 is CASSLAGGTDTQYF. The CDR3 DNA follows: TGTGCCAGCAGCTTAGCAGGCGGCACAGATACGCAGTATTTT.

This clonotype was found many times. CDR3: CASRFRGSSYEQYV. The CDR3 DNA reads as TGTGCCAGCAGATTCCGAGGGAGCTCCTACGAGCAGTACGTC. J is TRBJ2-7 and V is TRBV5-5; D is possibly TRBD2 (5 bases). Germline V gene sequence: CDR1 SGHKS, CDR2 YYEKEE (reference sequence). V was shortened by 5 bases and J by 0 bases, with 12 bases between the two germline ends. This CDR3 region has 14 residues.

The sample holds a few counts of this clonotype. The genes are TRBV5-1 and TRBJ2-1, with 11 bases lining up with TRBD1. This CDR3 comprises 16 residues. The germline V gene has CDR1 SGHRS and CDR2 YFSETQ. The V segment lost 4 bases and the J segment 0 bases; nucleotides outside the gene matches: 3. CDR3 bases: TGCGCCAGCAGCCCCGGGACAGGGGGCTCCTACAATGAGCAGTTCTTC. Its protein is CASSPGTGGSYNEQFF.

This clonotype was counted only a few times. The chain joins TRBV7-9 to TRBJ2-3; a weak D match, TRBD2 (5 bases). Trimming left V 5 bases short and J 4 bases short, with 16 bases between. CDR1 is SEHNR and CDR2 is FQNEAQ in the germline V gene (reference sequence). The CDR3 consists of 15 residues. The CDR3 here is CASSQINGVADTQYF. DNA of the CDR3: TGTGCCAGCAGCCAAATAAACGGGGTGGCAGATACGCAGTATTTT.

There are many counts of this clonotype. J is TRBJ1-5 and V is TRBV4-1; possibly TRBD1 for D (5 bases). The ends were cut back, 1 base at V and 3 bases at J, with 25 bases in the middle. The V gene's germline CDR1 is MGHRA and CDR2 YSYEKL. This CDR3 is built from 20 residues. Here the CDR3 reads CASSQVWPTTRSRVNQPQHF. The DNA of the CDR3 is TGCGCCAGCAGCCAAGTTTGGCCCACGACGCGCTCCAGGGTCAATCAGCCCCAGCATTTT.